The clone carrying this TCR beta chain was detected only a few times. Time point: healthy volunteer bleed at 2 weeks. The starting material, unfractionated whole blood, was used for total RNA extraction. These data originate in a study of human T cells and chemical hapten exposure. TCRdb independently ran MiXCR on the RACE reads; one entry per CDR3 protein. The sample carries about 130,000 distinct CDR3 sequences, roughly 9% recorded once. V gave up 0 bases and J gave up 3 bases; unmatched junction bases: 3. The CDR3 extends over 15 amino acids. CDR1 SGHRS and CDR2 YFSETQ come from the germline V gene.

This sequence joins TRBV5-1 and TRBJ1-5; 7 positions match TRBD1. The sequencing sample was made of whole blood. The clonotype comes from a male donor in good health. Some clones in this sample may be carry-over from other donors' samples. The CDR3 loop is CASSLGEGANQPQHF. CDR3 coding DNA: TGCGCCAGCAGCTTGGGGGAGGGGGCCAATCAGCCCCAGCATTTT.